Below are 28 T cell receptor beta chains sequenced from a single sample in a study of blood T cell repertoires in COVID-19. Method: immunoSEQ multiplex PCR; TCRdb's copy keeps in-frame clones and lacks some. The sample has approximately 300,000 clones, roughly 90% seen once. Specimen: peripheral blood. The receptors come from a woman aged 35 to 49 with COVID-19, enrolled during active disease.

This rearrangement joins TRBV18 to TRBJ2-1; 16 bases line up with TRBD2. With 3 bases clipped from V and 7 bases from J, the junction kept 9 bases outside the gene matches. CDR1 and CDR2 (germline): KGHSH, LQKENI. This CDR3 contains 18 residues. CDR3 DNA: TGTGCCAGCTCACCCCCCGGGACTAGCGGGAGGGCCGGGAATGAGCAGTTCTTC. Translation gives CASSPPGTSGRAGNEQFF.

V is TRBV11-2 and J is TRBJ1-4; D may be TRBD1 (6 bases). CDR1 is SGHAT, CDR2 FQNNGV, per germline. V was cut by 5 bases and J by 5 bases, with 18 bases left in between. This CDR3 region has 16 residues. Written as DNA, the CDR3 is TGTGCCAGCAGCAAAGGTGGGGGCTGGGTCAATGAAAAACTGTTTTTT. Amino acids: CASSKGGGWVNEKLFF.

This chain uses TRBV28 with TRBJ1-4; unclear D gene. Germline assignment: CDR1 MDHEN and CDR2 SYDVKM. The CDR3 has 14 amino acids. V dropped 2 bases and J dropped 7 bases, with 11 bases sitting between them. The CDR3 protein is CASSLDVSGEKLFF. The CDR3 coding sequence is TGTGCCAGCAGTTTAGATGTTTCGGGTGAAAAACTGTTTTTT.

V gene TRBV6-2 or TRBV6-3 combines with J gene TRBJ2-7, with 8 bases matching TRBD2. J gave up 6 bases and V 4 bases, and 8 bases lay outside the gene matches. There are 14 residues in the CDR3. In germline, CDR1 is MNHEY, CDR2 SVGEGT. The CDR3 sequence is CASSFSGGRIEQYF. CDR3 DNA sequence: TGTGCCAGCAGTTTTTCGGGCGGGAGGATCGAGCAGTACTTC.

V is TRBV1 and J is TRBJ1-4; the table's D call, TRBD1, has no DNA check behind it. TRBV1 has pseudogene status. CDR3 length: 19 amino acids. In nucleotides, the CDR3 is TGCACCAGCAGTCAAGGCTCTCCAGGGTCCGATCCAACTAATGAAAAACTGTTTTTT. Translated: CTSSQGSPGSDPTNEKLFF.

The chain carries TRBV18 and TRBJ2-2, with D possibly being TRBD1 (6 bases). The V end lost 6 bases, the J end lost 1 base, and 9 bases lay between the germline ends. CDR3 size: 14 residues. Germline V gives CDR1 KGHSH, CDR2 LQKENI. CDR3 in amino acids: CASSMDRNTGELFF. The CDR3 DNA is TGTGCCAGCTCCATGGACAGGAACACCGGGGAGCTGTTTTTT. The full variable domain, its missing parts supplied by reference TRBV18 and TRBJ2-2, is NAGVMQNPRHLVRRRGQEARLRCSPMKGHSHVYWYRQLPEEGLKFMVYLQKENIIDESGMPKERFSAEFPKEGPSILRIQQVVRGDSAAYFCASSMDRNTGELFFGEGSRLTVL.

This chain links TRBV6-6 with TRBJ2-2; D uncertain. Germline CDR1 and CDR2: MNHNY and SVGAGI (reference sequence). V lost 0 bases, J lost 5 bases, and 7 bases lay in between. The CDR3 is made up of 14 amino acids. The CDR3, as DNA: TGTGCCAGCAGTTACTCAATTAAAACCGGGGAGCTGTTTTTT. It yields the protein CASSYSIKTGELFF.

The sample holds one count of this clone. This chain connects TRBV25-1 to TRBJ1-1; possibly TRBD1 for D (6 bases). The CDR3 is made up of 13 amino acids. Germline-derived CDR1 and CDR2 are MGHDK and SYGVNS. V lost 7 bases and J 4 bases, leaving 13 bases between the germline ends. CDR3 sequence reads: CASKGSGATEAFF. CDR3 sequence (DNA): TGTGCCAGCAAAGGCTCAGGGGCCACTGAAGCTTTCTTT.

The rearrangement joins TRBV2 to TRBJ2-3, with 10 bases that match TRBD1. This CDR3 is 15 amino acids long. Germline CDR1 is SNHLY and CDR2 is FYNNEI. V lost 6 bases, J lost 4 bases, and 7 bases stayed unmatched. DNA for the CDR3: TGTGCCAGCAGGTTGACAGGGGGCGACGCAGATACGCAGTATTTT. Amino acid sequence: CASRLTGGDADTQYF.

V gene TRBV7-2 combines with J gene TRBJ1-5; 11 bases map to TRBD1. CDR3 length: 16 residues. Germline assignment: CDR1 SGHTA and CDR2 FQGNSA. After removal of 5 bases from V and 2 bases from J, the junction contained 5 bases not matched to a gene. In DNA form, the CDR3 reads TGTGCCAGCAGCCCCCGGACAGGGGGCGGCAATCAGCCCCAGCATTTT. It is translated as CASSPRTGGGNQPQHF.

This chain uses TRBV6-6 with TRBJ2-1; 7 nucleotides line up with TRBD1. The CDR3 has 15 residues. Per germline, CDR1 MNHNY and CDR2 SVGAGI (reference sequence). The V segment lost 4 bases and the J segment 4 bases; nucleotides outside the gene matches: 7. CDR3 DNA sequence: TGTGCCAGCAGTTGGCACAGGGGAAGTTACAATGAGCAGTTCTTC. Translation gives CASSWHRGSYNEQFF.

The J gene is TRBJ1-2, the V gene TRBV4-3; D uncertain. The CDR3 is made up of 16 amino acids. Germline V gene lookup returns CDR1 LGHNA and CDR2 YSLEER. The ends were cut back, 3 bases at V and 2 bases at J, with 16 bases in the middle. The CDR3 loop is CASSQAPGRGNYGYTF. The CDR3 DNA reads as TGCGCCAGCAGCCAGGCCCCGGGCCGCGGGAACTATGGCTACACCTTC.

This sequence joins TRBV4-3 and TRBJ2-7; D is ambiguous. V lost 0 bases and J 5 bases, leaving 11 bases between the germline ends. The germline CDR1 and CDR2 sequences are LGHNA and YSLEER. The CDR3 spans 14 residues. The CDR3 sequence: CASSQDQAPDEQYF. The DNA for the CDR3 is TGCGCCAGCAGCCAAGATCAAGCCCCGGACGAGCAGTACTTC.

The V and J genes are TRBV5-4 and TRBJ1-5, with D perhaps TRBD1 (5 bases). V was trimmed by 2 bases and J by 2 bases, leaving 8 bases between them. The germline gives CDR1 SGHNT, CDR2 YYREEE (reference sequence). This CDR3 comprises 14 residues. DNA of the CDR3: TGTGCCAGCAGCTTAGGAGGGGGCAATCAGCCCCAGCATTTT. It codes for CASSLGGGNQPQHF.

This chain uses TRBV19 with TRBJ2-2; 12 nucleotides line up with TRBD2. V lost 6 bases, J lost 7 bases, and 15 bases stayed unmatched. The CDR3 runs 18 residues. CDR1 is LNHDA and CDR2 is SQIVND in the germline V gene (reference sequence). As DNA, the CDR3 is TGTGCCAGTAGAAGGTCCCACCTAGCGGGGGGGCGAAACGGGGAGCTGTTTTTT. It yields the protein CASRRSHLAGGRNGELFF.

V usage is TRBV5-6 and J usage is TRBJ1-6; 7 positions agree with TRBD1. This CDR3 region has 16 residues. Trimming took 4 bases from V and 3 from J; bases not matched to a gene: 7. Germline-derived CDR1 and CDR2 are SGHDT and YYEEEE. CDR3 bases: TGTGCCAGCAGCCATAGGGACAGCTACTATAATTCACCCCTCCACTTT. Translating it yields CASSHRDSYYNSPLHF.

The table lists this clone with a few counts. The chain uses TRBV5-1 and TRBJ2-1, with D possibly being TRBD1 (5 bases). V lost 2 bases, J lost 8 bases, and 20 bases lay in between. The CDR3 is made up of 16 amino acids. Germline V lookup: CDR1 SGHRS, CDR2 YFSETQ. The CDR3 spells CASSLGFQGSLDEQFF. CDR3 nucleotides: TGCGCCAGCAGCTTAGGGTTTCAGGGCTCCCTCGATGAGCAGTTCTTC.

V usage is TRBV2 and J usage is TRBJ1-5, with 7 positions matching TRBD1. V gave up 8 bases and J gave up 0 bases; unmatched junction bases: 4. In germline, CDR1 is SNHLY, CDR2 FYNNEI. This CDR3 spans 14 amino acids. This CDR3 reads CASGDRYSNQPQHF. CDR3 in DNA: TGTGCCAGCGGGGACAGATATAGCAATCAGCCCCAGCATTTT. The whole variable domain, filled in from reference TRBV2 and TRBJ1-5, reads EPEVTQTPSHQVTQMGQEVILRCVPISNHLYFYWYRQILGQKVEFLVSFYNNEISEKSEIFDDQFSVERPDGSNFTLKIRSTKLEDSAMYFCASGDRYSNQPQHFGDGTRLSIL.

This sequence joins TRBV29-1 and TRBJ2-7; D unclear. Germline V gene data show CDR1 as SQVTM and CDR2 as ANQGSEA. The V end was cut by 4 bases, the J end by 2 bases, with 12 bases between. The CDR3 runs to 13 residues. The CDR3, as DNA: TGCAGCGTTGTGGTATTCCCTACCTACGAGCAGTACTTC. Translation: CSVVVFPTYEQYF.

The genes are TRBV12-3 or TRBV12-4 and TRBJ1-1, with a tentative D call TRBD1 (6 bases). V dropped 10 bases and J dropped 1 base, with 10 bases sitting between them. This CDR3 contains 12 residues. CDR3 sequence reads: CATQGSNTEAFF. The CDR3, as DNA: TGTGCCACACAGGGTTCGAACACTGAAGCTTTCTTT.

This clone came up once. The chain couples TRBV2 to TRBJ2-1, with TRBD1 matching 9 bases. The V segment lost 8 bases and the J segment 5 bases; nucleotides outside the gene matches: 1. The CDR3 is 12 residues long. Germline CDR1 is SNHLY and CDR2 is FYNNEI. The CDR3 nucleotides read TGTGCCAGCGGGGACAGGGACAATGAGCAGTTCTTC. Amino acids: CASGDRDNEQFF.

The chain couples TRBV7-2 to TRBJ2-5, with a weak D call TRBD1 (5 bases). Trimming left V 3 bases short and J 9 bases short, with 14 bases between. The CDR3 sequence is 13 residues long. The germline V gene encodes CDR1 SGHTA and CDR2 FQGNSA. The CDR3 loop is CASSFLDGAPQYF. The CDR3, as DNA: TGTGCCAGCAGCTTTCTTGATGGGGCGCCCCAGTACTTC.

The table lists this clone with a count of one. The J gene is TRBJ1-2, the V gene TRBV2; TRBD1 matches 7 bases. Looked up from germline, CDR1 is SNHLY and CDR2 is FYNNEI. This CDR3 has 16 residues. J lost 7 bases, V lost 3 bases, and 14 bases had no gene match. The CDR3 sequence: CASSERDPRQGVGYTF. CDR3 sequence (DNA): TGTGCCAGCAGTGAGCGCGACCCTCGACAGGGAGTTGGCTACACCTTC.

This sequence joins TRBV27 and TRBJ2-7, with TRBD1 matching over 8 bases. The length of the CDR3 is 17 residues. From germline, CDR1 is MNHEY and CDR2 SMNVEV (reference sequence). The ends lost 3 bases at V and 3 bases at J; junction bases unmatched: 13. The CDR3 DNA sequence: TGTGCCAGCAGTTTGACAGGGGAGTCCTTCCGCCTCTACGAGCAGTACTTC. It codes for CASSLTGESFRLYEQYF.

The rearrangement uses TRBV6-2 or TRBV6-3 and TRBJ2-2; no firm D call. V was shortened by 0 bases and J by 4 bases, with 15 bases between the two germline ends. Germline CDR1 and CDR2: MNHEY and SVGEGT. This CDR3 spans 17 amino acids. The CDR3 bases are TGTGCCAGCAGTTACTCAGCCCGTGACGGGTTCACCGGGGAGCTGTTTTTT. Its protein product is CASSYSARDGFTGELFF.

Concerning this clone: An end of the junction differs from the germline gene, which may be a read error. The chain combines TRBV12-3 or TRBV12-4 with TRBJ1-1; D not certain. The CDR3 totals 11 residues. CDR3 DNA: TGTGCCAGCAGTTTCGAAGCCCGAGAGATCTTT. Its protein product is CASSFEAREIF.

The J gene is TRBJ1-2, the V gene TRBV27; 7 bases are a match to TRBD1. V lost 3 bases and J lost 3; bases outside the gene matches: 10. The CDR3 runs 16 residues. The germline V gene encodes CDR1 MNHEY and CDR2 SMNVEV (reference sequence). The CDR3 DNA sequence: TGTGCCAGCAGTTTGTTAGGGGGCGCCCCCGACTATGGCTACACCTTC. Its protein is CASSLLGGAPDYGYTF.

The chain has TRBV28 and TRBJ1-2; a possible D gene is TRBD1 (6 bases). The germline CDR1 and CDR2 sequences are MDHEN and SYDVKM. This CDR3 comprises 10 residues. Trimming removed 8 bases from V and 8 bases from J, with 9 bases in between. The chain's CDR3 is CASGTRGYTF. CDR3 nucleotide sequence: TGTGCCAGCGGGACAAGAGGCTACACCTTC.